These 4 T cell receptor beta chains were sequenced from one sample in a study of T cell responses to AZD1222 COVID-19 vaccine (dated by TCRdb to about 2021). Library preparation employed the immunoSEQ multiplex PCR assay. TCRdb stores this immuneACCESS table with in-frame sequences only. Part of the clones is absent; in the studies checked, under half of the shortfall reflects unresolved V genes, and no reason is known for the rest. The sample table lists 100,000 to 150,000 clones, 89% of them with a count of one. The ten largest clones represent roughly 1.6% of the sample. The time point tag for this specimen amounts to: baseline before first vaccination. Sequencing was performed on peripheral blood, taken on day 0 of AZD1222 vaccination. The receptors come from an adult in good health.

This chain uses TRBV11-2 with TRBJ2-1, with a weak D call TRBD2 (5 bases). The CDR3 is made up of 15 amino acids. V lost 5 bases, J lost 2 bases, and 13 bases lay in between. CDR1 is SGHAT, CDR2 FQNNGV, per germline. The CDR3 DNA reads TGTGCCAGCAGCCCGGAGGACTCCGCCTACAATGAGCAGTTCTTC. Encoded protein: CASSPEDSAYNEQFF.

The gene calls are TRBV7-9 and TRBJ2-7; weak D call: TRBD2 (6 bases). Per the germline V gene, CDR1 is SEHNR and CDR2 is FQNEAQ (reference sequence). V was pared by 5 bases and J by 1 base, with 12 bases between. The CDR3 consists of 14 residues. The CDR3 DNA follows: TGTGCCAGCAGCAGACCTGGGGGGTCCTACGAGCAGTACTTC. This sequence encodes CASSRPGGSYEQYF.

The chain is built from TRBV30 and TRBJ2-7; 16 nucleotides align to TRBD2. The CDR3 extends over 17 amino acids. V shed 4 bases and J 1 base; nucleotides not matched to a gene: 7. Germline V gene sequence: CDR1 GTSNPN, CDR2 SVGIG (reference sequence). In nucleotides, the CDR3 is TGTGCCTGGACCGGGACTAGCGGGAGGGCTCGGTCCTACGAGCAGTACTTC. As protein: CAWTGTSGRARSYEQYF. Full variable domain (remainder filled in from reference TRBV30 and TRBJ2-7): SQTIHQWPATLVQPVGSPLSLECTVEGTSNPNLYWYRQAAGRGLQLLFYSVGIGQISSEVPQNLSASRPQDRQFILSSKKLLLSDSGFYLCAWTGTSGRARSYEQYFGPGTRLTVT.

The chain employs TRBV27 and TRBJ1-4; D possibly corresponds to TRBD1 (6 bases). Per germline, CDR1 MNHEY and CDR2 SMNVEV (reference sequence). The CDR3 is made up of 15 amino acids. Trimming shortened V by 6 bases and J by 8 bases, and 19 bases separated the two germline ends. The CDR3 DNA reads as TGTGCCAGCAGCCCGGGGTTGGGGGGCACAGAAAAACTGTTTTTT. Its protein is CASSPGLGGTEKLFF.